This T cell receptor (beta chain) was found in a study of CD8+CD57+ T cells in acquired aplastic anemia. Study conclusions and caveats: Fewer than 35 CD8+ CDR3 sequences occurred in both the patients and the controls.

The TCR beta profiling, which covered VDJ combination and CDR3 sequence, was carried out using genomic DNA as the template. TCRdb passed the reads through MiXCR, listing each CDR3 protein once. The sample yields some 150,000 distinct CDR3 sequences, roughly 48% seen once. Turning to this clonotype: What it binds is not known.

Patients sequenced had flow cytometry evidence of CD8+CD57+ cell expansion. The material sequenced was sorted CD4+, CD8+, or CD8+CD57+ T cells (not recorded which) from PBMCs. This clonotype was sampled from a human donor with aplastic anemia.

CDR3: CASSVNGERAGDEKLFF. The CDR3 nucleotides read TGCGCCAGCAGCGTCAACGGAGAAAGGGCGGGTGATGAAAAACTGTTTTTT. V is TRBV5-1 and J is TRBJ1-4; D not certain. V dropped 4 bases and J dropped 6 bases, with 22 bases sitting between them. CDR1 is SGHRS and CDR2 is YFSETQ in the germline V gene. The CDR3 length is 17 residues.